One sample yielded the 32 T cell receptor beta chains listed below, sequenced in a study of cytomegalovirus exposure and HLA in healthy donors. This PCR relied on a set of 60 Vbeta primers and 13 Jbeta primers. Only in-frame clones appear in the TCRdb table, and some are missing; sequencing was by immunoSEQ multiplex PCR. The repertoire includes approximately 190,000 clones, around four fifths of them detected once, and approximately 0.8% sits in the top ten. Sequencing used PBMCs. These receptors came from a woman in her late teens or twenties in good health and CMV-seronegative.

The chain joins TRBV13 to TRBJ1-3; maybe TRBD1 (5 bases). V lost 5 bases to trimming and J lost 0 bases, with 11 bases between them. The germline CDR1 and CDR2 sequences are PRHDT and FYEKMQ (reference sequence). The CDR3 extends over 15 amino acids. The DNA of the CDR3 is TGTGCCAGCAGCCTCCCGGGGGGCTCTGGAAACACCATATATTTT. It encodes CASSLPGGSGNTIYF.

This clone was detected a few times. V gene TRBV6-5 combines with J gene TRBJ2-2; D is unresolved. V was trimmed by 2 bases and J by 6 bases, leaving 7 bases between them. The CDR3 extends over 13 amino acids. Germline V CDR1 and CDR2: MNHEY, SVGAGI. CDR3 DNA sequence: TGTGCCAGCAGTTACCCCAGTTCCGGGGAGCTGTTTTTT. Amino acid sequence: CASSYPSSGELFF.

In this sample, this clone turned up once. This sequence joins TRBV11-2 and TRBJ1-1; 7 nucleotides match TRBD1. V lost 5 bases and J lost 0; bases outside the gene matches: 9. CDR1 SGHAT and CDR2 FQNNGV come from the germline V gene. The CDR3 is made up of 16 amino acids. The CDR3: CASSHSDRPMNTEAFF. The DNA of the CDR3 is TGTGCCAGCAGCCATTCGGACAGGCCCATGAACACTGAAGCTTTCTTT.

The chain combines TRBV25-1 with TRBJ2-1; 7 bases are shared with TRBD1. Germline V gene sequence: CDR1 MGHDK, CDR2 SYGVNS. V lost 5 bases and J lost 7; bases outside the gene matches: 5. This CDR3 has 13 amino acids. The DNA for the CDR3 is TGTGCCAGCAGTCCTGGGGGACAGAATGAGCAGTTCTTC. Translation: CASSPGGQNEQFF.

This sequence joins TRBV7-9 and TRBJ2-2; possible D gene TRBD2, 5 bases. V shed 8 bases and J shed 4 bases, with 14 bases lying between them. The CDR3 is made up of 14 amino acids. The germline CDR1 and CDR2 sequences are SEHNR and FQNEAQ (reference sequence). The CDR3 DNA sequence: TGTGCCAGCGATGGCGGGCTGGGCACCGGGGAGCTGTTTTTT. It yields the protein CASDGGLGTGELFF.

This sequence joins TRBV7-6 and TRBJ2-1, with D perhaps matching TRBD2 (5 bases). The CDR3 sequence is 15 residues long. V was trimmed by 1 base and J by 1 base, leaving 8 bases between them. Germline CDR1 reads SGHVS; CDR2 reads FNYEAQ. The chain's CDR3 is CASSLETGSYNEQFF. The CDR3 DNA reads TGTGCCAGCAGCTTAGAAACGGGGTCCTACAATGAGCAGTTCTTC.

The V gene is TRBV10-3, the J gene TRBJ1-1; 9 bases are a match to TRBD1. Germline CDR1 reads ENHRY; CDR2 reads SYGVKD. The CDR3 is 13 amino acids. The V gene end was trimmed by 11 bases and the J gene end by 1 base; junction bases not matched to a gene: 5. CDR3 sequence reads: CASGTGKNTEAFF. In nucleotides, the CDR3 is TGTGCCTCCGGGACAGGGAAGAACACTGAAGCTTTCTTT.

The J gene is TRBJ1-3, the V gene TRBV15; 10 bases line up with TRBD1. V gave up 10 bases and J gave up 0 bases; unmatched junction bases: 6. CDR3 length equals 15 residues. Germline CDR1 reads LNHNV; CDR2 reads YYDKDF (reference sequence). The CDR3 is CAIQGTGVSGNTIYF. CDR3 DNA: TGTGCCATCCAAGGGACAGGGGTCTCTGGAAACACCATATATTTT.

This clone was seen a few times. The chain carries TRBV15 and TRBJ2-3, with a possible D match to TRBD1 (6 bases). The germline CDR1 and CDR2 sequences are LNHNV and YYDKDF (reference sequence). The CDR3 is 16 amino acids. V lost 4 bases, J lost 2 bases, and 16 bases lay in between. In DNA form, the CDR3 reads TGTGCCACCAGCACCGGCGGAGGACAGCACACAGATACGCAGTATTTT. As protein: CATSTGGGQHTDTQYF.

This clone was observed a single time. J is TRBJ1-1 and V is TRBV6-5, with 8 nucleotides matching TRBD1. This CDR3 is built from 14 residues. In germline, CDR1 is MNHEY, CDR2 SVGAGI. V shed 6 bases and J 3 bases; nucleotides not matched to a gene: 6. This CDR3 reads CASSGRGRDTEAFF. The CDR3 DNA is TGTGCCAGCAGCGGCAGGGGGCGAGACACTGAAGCTTTCTTT.

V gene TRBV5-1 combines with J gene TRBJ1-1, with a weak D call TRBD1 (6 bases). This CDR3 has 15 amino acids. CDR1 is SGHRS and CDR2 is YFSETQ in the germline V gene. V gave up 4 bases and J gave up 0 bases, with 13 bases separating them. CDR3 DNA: TGCGCCAGCAGCAGAGTACAGGGAATGAACACTGAAGCTTTCTTT. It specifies CASSRVQGMNTEAFF.

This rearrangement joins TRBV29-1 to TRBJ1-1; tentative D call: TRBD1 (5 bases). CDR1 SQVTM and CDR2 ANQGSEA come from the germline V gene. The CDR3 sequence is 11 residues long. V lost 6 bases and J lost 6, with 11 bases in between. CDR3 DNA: TGCAGCGTAAAAGGGGTCGCTGAAGCTTTCTTT. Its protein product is CSVKGVAEAFF.

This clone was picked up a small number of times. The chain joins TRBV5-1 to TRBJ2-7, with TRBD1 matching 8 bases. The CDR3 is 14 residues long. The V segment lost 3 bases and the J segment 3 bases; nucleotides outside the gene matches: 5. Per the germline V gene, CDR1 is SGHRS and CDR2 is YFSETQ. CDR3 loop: CASSSGTGRYEQYF. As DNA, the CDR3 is TGCGCCAGCAGCTCAGGGACAGGCCGCTACGAGCAGTACTTC.

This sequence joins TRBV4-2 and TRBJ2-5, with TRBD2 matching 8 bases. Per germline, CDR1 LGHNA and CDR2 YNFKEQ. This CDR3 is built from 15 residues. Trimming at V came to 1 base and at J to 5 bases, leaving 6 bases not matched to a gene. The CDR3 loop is CASSQALAGRETQYF. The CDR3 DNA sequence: TGTGCCAGCAGCCAAGCTTTAGCGGGGAGGGAGACCCAGTACTTC.

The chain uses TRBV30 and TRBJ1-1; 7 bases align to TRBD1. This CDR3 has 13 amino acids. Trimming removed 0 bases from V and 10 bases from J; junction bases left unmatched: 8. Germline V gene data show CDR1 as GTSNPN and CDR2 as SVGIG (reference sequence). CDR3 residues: CAWSVGDRKAAFF. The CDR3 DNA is TGTGCCTGGAGTGTAGGGGACAGAAAAGCAGCTTTCTTT.

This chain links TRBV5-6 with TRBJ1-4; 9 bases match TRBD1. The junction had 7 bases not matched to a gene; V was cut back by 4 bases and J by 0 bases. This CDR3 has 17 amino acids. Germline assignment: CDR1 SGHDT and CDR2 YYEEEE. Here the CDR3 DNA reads TGTGCCAGCAGCGCGATGACAGGGGGTGCAACTAATGAAAAACTGTTTTTT. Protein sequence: CASSAMTGGATNEKLFF.

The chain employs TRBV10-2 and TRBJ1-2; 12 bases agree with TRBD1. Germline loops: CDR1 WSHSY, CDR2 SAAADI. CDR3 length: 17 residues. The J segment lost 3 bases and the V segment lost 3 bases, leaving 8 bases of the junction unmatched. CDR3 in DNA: TGCGCCAGCAGTGACCCCGGGACAGGGGGCGCGGACTATGGCTACACCTTC. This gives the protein CASSDPGTGGADYGYTF.

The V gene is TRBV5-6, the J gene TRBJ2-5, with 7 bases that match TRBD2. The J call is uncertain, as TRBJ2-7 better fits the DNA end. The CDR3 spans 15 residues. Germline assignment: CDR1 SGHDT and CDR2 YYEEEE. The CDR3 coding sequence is TGTGCCAGCAGCCATGTGGCGGGAGATCCCCACGAGCAGTACTTC. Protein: CASSHVAGDPHEQYF.

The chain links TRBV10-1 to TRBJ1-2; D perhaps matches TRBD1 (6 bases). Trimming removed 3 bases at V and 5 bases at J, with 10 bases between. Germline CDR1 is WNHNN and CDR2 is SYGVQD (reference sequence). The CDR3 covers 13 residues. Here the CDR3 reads CASSEQGSYGYTF. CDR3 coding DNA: TGCGCCAGCAGTGAACAGGGATCGTATGGCTACACCTTC.

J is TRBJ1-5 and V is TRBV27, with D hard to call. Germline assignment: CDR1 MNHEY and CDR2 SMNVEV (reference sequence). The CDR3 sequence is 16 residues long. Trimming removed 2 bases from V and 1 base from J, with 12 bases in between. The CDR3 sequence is CASSLTFIRSNQPQHF. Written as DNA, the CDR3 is TGTGCCAGCAGTTTAACGTTCATACGGAGCAATCAGCCCCAGCATTTT.

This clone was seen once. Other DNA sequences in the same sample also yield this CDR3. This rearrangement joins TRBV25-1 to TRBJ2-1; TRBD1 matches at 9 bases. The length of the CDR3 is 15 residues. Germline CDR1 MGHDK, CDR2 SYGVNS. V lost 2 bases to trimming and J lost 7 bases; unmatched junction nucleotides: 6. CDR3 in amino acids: CASSEERQGGNEQFF. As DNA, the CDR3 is TGTGCCAGCAGTGAAGAACGACAGGGGGGGAATGAGCAGTTCTTC.

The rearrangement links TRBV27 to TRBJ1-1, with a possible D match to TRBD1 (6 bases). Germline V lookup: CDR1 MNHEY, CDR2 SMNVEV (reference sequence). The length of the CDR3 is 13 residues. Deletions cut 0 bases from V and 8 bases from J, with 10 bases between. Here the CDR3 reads CASSLSRQAEAFF. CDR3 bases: TGTGCCAGCAGTTTATCTAGACAGGCCGAAGCTTTCTTT.

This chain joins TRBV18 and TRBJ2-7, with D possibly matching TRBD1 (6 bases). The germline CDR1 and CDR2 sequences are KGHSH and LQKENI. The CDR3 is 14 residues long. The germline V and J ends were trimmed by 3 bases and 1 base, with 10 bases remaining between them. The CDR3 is CASSPEDSSYEQYF. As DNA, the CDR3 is TGTGCCAGCTCACCGGAGGACAGTTCCTACGAGCAGTACTTC.

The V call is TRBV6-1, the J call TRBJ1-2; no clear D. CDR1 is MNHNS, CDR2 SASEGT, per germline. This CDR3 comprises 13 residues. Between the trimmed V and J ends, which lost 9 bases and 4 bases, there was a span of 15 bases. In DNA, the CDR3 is TGTGCCAGTCAGGTAGTGAATTCCTATGGCTACACCTTC. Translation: CASQVVNSYGYTF.

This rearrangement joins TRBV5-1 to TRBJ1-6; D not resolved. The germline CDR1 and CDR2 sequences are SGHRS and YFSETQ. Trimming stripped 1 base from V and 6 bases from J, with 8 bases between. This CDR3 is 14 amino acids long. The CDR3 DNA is TGCGCCAGCAGCTTGCAGGCACCTAATTCACCCCTCCACTTT. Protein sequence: CASSLQAPNSPLHF.

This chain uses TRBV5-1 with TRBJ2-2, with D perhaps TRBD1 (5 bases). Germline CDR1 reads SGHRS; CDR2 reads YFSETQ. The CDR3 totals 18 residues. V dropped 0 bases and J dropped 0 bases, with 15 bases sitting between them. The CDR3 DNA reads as TGCGCCAGCAGCTTGGTCTCCCCACAGGTCCCGAACACCGGGGAGCTGTTTTTT. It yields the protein CASSLVSPQVPNTGELFF.

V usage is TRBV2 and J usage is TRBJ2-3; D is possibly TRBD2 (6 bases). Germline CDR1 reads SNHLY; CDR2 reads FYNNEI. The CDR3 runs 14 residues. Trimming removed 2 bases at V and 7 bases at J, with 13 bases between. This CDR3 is CASSENAGRNTQYF. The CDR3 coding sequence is TGTGCCAGCAGTGAAAATGCGGGGCGGAATACGCAGTATTTT.

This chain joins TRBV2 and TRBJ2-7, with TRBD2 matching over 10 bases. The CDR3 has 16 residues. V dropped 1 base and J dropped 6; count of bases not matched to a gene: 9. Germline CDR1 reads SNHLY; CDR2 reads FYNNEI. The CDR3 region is CASSEERSGRAGEQYF. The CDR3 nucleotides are TGTGCCAGCAGTGAAGAGAGGAGCGGGAGGGCCGGCGAGCAGTACTTC.

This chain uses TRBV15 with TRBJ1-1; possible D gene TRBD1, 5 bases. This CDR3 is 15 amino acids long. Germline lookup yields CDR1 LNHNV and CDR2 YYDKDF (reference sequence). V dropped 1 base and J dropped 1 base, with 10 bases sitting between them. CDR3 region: CATSRVTGGNTEAFF. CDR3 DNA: TGTGCCACCAGCAGAGTTACCGGGGGGAACACTGAAGCTTTCTTT. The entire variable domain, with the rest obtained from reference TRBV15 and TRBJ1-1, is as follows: DAMVIQNPRYQVTQFGKPVTLSCSQTLNHNVMYWYQQKSSQAPKLLFHYYDKDFNNEADTPDNFQSRRPNTSFCFLDIRSPGLGDTAMYLCATSRVTGGNTEAFFGQGTRLTVV.

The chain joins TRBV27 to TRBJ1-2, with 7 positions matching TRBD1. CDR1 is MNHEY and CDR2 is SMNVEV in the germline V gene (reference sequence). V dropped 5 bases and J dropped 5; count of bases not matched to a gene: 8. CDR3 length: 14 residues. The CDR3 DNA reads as TGTGCCAGCAGTCCTGGGACAGTGGTTTATGGCTACACCTTC. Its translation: CASSPGTVVYGYTF.

CDR3 region: CASSPRGGNQETQYF. The DNA of the CDR3 is TGTGCCAGCTCACCGCGGGGTGGGAACCAAGAGACCCAGTACTTC. The V and J genes are TRBV18 and TRBJ2-5; tentative D call: TRBD2 (6 bases). This CDR3 spans 15 amino acids. Germline loops: CDR1 KGHSH, CDR2 LQKENI. Trimming shortened V by 3 bases and J by 0 bases, and 11 bases separated the two germline ends. Using reference TRBV18 and TRBJ2-5 for the parts outside the CDR3, the full variable domain is NAGVMQNPRHLVRRRGQEARLRCSPMKGHSHVYWYRQLPEEGLKFMVYLQKENIIDESGMPKERFSAEFPKEGPSILRIQQVVRGDSAAYFCASSPRGGNQETQYFGPGTRLLVL.

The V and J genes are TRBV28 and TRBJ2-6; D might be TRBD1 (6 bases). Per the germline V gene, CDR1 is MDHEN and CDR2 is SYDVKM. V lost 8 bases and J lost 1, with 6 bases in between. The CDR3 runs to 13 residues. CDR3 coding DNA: TGTGCCAGCGACAGGTCTGGGGCCAACGTCCTGACTTTC. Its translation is CASDRSGANVLTF.